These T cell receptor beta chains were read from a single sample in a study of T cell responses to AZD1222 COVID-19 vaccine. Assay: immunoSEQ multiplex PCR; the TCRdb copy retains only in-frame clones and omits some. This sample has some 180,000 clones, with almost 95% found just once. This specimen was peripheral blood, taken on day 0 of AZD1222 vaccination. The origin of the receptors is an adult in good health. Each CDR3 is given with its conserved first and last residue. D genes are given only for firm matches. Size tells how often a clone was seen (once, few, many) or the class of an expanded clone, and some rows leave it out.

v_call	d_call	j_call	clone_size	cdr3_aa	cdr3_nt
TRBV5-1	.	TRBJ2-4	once	CASSPLGGEGAIQYF	TGCGCCAGCAGCCCCCTGGGAGGGGAGGGGGCCATTCAGTACTTC
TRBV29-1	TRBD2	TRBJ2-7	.	CSVVAFGATSGSYEQYF	TGCAGCGTTGTTGCCTTTGGGGCGACTAGCGGCTCCTACGAGCAGTACTTC
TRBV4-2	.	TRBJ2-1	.	CASSPPPGLGEQFF	TGTGCCAGCAGCCCCCCTCCGGGGCTTGGAGAGCAGTTCTTC
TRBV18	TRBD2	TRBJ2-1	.	CASSPGGYNEQFF	TGTGCCAGCTCACCGGGGGGGTACAATGAGCAGTTCTTC
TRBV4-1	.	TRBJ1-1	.	CASSARENTEAFF	TGCGCCAGTTCAGCCCGAGAGAACACTGAAGCTTTCTTT
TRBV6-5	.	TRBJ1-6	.	CASSMTENSPLHF	TGTGCCAGCAGTATGACGGAAAATTCACCCCTCCACTTT
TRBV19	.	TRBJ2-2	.	CASSMTLDLFTTGELFF	TGTGCCAGTAGTATGACTTTGGACCTTTTTACCACCGGGGAGCTGTTTTTT
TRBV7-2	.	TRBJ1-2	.	CASSLIGAGTIDGYTF	TGTGCCAGCAGCTTAATCGGGGCAGGGACGATAGATGGCTACACCTTC
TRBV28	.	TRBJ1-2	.	CASSGGGSYGYTF	TGTGCCAGCAGTGGGGGGGGTAGCTATGGCTACACCTTC
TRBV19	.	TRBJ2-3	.	CASSKGSGTTDTQYF	TGTGCCAGTAGTAAGGGTAGCGGAACCACAGATACGCAGTATTTT
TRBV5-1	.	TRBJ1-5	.	CASSLDPGQGPQHF	TGCGCCAGCAGCTTGGATCCGGGGCAGGGGCCCCAGCATTTT
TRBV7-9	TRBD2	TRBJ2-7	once	CASSPTLAGVSYEQYF	TGTGCCAGCAGCCCCACACTAGCGGGAGTTAGCTACGAGCAGTACTTC
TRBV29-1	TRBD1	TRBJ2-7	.	CSVGWDRAYEQYF	TGCAGCGTCGGATGGGACAGGGCCTACGAGCAGTACTTC
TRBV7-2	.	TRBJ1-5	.	CASSVNAGNRNQPQHF	TGTGCCAGCAGCGTAAACGCAGGGAACCGGAATCAGCCCCAGCATTTT
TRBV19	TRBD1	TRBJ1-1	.	CASSTGTAGTEAFF	TGTGCCAGTAGTACCGGGACAGCTGGCACTGAAGCTTTCTTT
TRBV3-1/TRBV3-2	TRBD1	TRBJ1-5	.	CASSQGQGNQPQHF	TGTGCCAGCAGCCAGGGACAGGGGAATCAGCCCCAGCATTTT
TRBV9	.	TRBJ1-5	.	CASSALRDTNQPQHF	TGTGCCAGCAGCGCCCTCAGGGACACCAATCAGCCCCAGCATTTT
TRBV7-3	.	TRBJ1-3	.	CASSVDSGNTIYF	TGTGCCAGCAGCGTCGATTCTGGAAACACCATATATTTT
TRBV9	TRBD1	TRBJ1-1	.	CASSPGAGGKNTEAFF	TGTGCCAGCAGCCCCGGTGCAGGGGGAAAGAACACTGAAGCTTTCTTT
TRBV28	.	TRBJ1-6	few	CASEGGNSYNSPLHF	TGTGCCAGCGAGGGAGGGAATTCCTATAATTCACCCCTCCACTTT
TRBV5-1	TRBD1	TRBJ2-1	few	CASSLGWTGLISRNNEQFF	TGCGCCAGCAGCTTGGGTTGGACAGGGTTAATTTCCCGAAACAATGAGCAGTTCTTC
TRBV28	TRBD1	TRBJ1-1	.	CASSSSGTGFRQTEAFF	TGTGCCAGCTCTTCATCCGGGACAGGGTTTCGTCAAACTGAAGCTTTCTTT
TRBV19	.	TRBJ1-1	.	CASSWGLGILNTEAFF	TGTGCCAGTAGTTGGGGCCTTGGGATACTGAACACTGAAGCTTTCTTT
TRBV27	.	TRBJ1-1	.	CASSPSGAIEAFF	TGTGCCAGCAGCCCTTCGGGGGCTATTGAAGCTTTCTTT
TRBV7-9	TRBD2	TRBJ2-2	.	CASPEYREGSNTGELFF	TGTGCCAGCCCGGAGTATCGGGAGGGTTCGAACACCGGGGAGCTGTTTTTT
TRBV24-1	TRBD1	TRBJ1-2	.	CATSDTTGGHGYTF	TGTGCCACCAGTGATACCACAGGGGGCCATGGCTACACCTTC
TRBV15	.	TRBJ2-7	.	CATSRDKGYEQYF	TGTGCCACCAGCAGAGATAAAGGGTACGAGCAGTACTTC
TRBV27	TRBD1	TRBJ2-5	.	CASSFDRGTETQYF	TGTGCCAGCAGTTTCGACAGGGGGACAGAGACCCAGTACTTC